This T cell receptor beta chain was retrieved from a study of a mutant IDH1 vaccine in newly diagnosed glioma. Whole-study context: Vaccine dosing followed radiotherapy by 4-6 weeks, or accompanied temozolomide cycles. Before enrollment, patients got radiotherapy alone, temozolomide alone, or mostly the combination. Findings of the study overall: Among patients, around 95% showed immune responses induced by the vaccine.

Sequencing was performed with immunoSEQ multiplex PCR; in TCRdb, only in-frame clones are kept and a portion is missing. Of some 28,000 clones listed, roughly 80% are singletons. The time point was: week 23, last vaccination. Vaccine doses each comprised 300 ug of mutant IDH1 20-mer peptide, with topical imiquimod. New WHO grade 3 or 4 IDH1-mutant, ATRX-lost astrocytomas were present in all donors. The CDR3 contains 15 residues. V was cut by 0 bases and J by 4 bases, with 12 bases left in between. The germline CDR1 and CDR2 sequences are KGHSY and FQNENV. On this clone itself: Its target is not known.

This receptor was obtained from a woman aged 25 to 39 with glioma. This specimen consisted of PBMCs, obtained from a glioma patient whose treatment included an IDH1 peptide vaccine. The chain joins TRBV16 to TRBJ1-2; D unclear. CDR3 sequence: CASSQSMADLYGYTF. The CDR3 region has the DNA TGTGCCAGCAGCCAATCAATGGCGGACCTCTATGGCTACACCTTC.